This T cell receptor beta chain was profiled in a study of T-cell reconstitution after alpha-beta-depleted transplantation in children. Germline V CDR1 and CDR2: SEHNR, FQNEAQ (reference sequence). CDR3 length: 13 residues. V lost 3 bases to trimming and J lost 5 bases; unmatched junction nucleotides: 3. It was with unique molecular identifiers that the TCRbeta library was prepared. TCRdb analysed the PCR reads with MiXCR anew, one entry per CDR3 protein. The sample includes about 360,000 distinct CDR3 sequences, about an eighth of them seen just once. This clonotype has just a few counts. This sequence was found in a human donor who donated a stem cell graft to a child with Fanconi anemia. The rearrangement joins TRBV7-9 to TRBJ1-1; 7 nucleotides align to TRBD1. Sequencing used PBMCs, obtained from the stem cell graft. CDR3 nucleotides: TGTGCCAGCAGCTTTGACAGGGCAACTGAAGCTTTCTTT. Protein product: CASSFDRATEAFF.